This is a list of T cell receptor beta chains from one sample in a study of PD-1 blockade in mismatch repair-deficient tumors. The repertoire was sequenced with immunoSEQ multiplex PCR; TCRdb's copy has only in-frame clones and lacks some. The sample carries around 30,000 clones, 80% recorded once. The material sequenced was PBMCs, taken less than 7 weeks after starting pembrolizumab. Receptor source: an adult with mismatch repair-deficient cancer. CDR3s include the opening cysteine and the closing phenylalanine or tryptophan. A D gene is named only where the DNA matches it firmly. Expanded clones are given a class, and other clones once, few, many or no size at all.

clone size	D gene	V gene	J gene	CDR3 DNA	CDR3 protein
-	-	TRBV19	TRBJ1-3	TGTGCCAGTAGTATTGAGGGAAACACCATATATTTT	CASSIEGNTIYF
-	TRBD1	TRBV11-3	TRBJ2-2	TGTGCCAGCAGCTCACAGGGGGTAATTACCGGGGAGCTGTTTTTT	CASSSQGVITGELFF
-	-	TRBV19	TRBJ2-7	TGTGCCAGTAGTCCAGACAGGACCTACTCCTACGAGCAGTACTTC	CASSPDRTYSYEQYF
-	TRBD1	TRBV7-8	TRBJ1-1	TGTGCCAGCAGCCCAGGGGTCAGGGGGCGAGCTTTCTTT	CASSPGVRGRAFF
few	TRBD2	TRBV28	TRBJ2-7	TGCGATTACTCCAGACTAGCGGTGAACTCCTACGAGCAGTACTTC	CDYSRLAVNSYEQYF
-	-	TRBV30	TRBJ1-2	TGTGCCTGGAGTGACCAGGTCGGTGGCTACACCTTC	CAWSDQVGGYTF
-	TRBD1	TRBV30	TRBJ1-2	TGTGCCTGGAGTGCCACGGGACAGGGAAGAGCTAACTATGGCTACACCTTC	CAWSATGQGRANYGYTF
-	-	TRBV14	TRBJ2-1	TGTGCCAGCAGCCAAGTACAAAGCTCCTACAATGAGCAGTTCTTC	CASSQVQSSYNEQFF
-	-	TRBV13	TRBJ2-1	TGTGCCAGCAGCGAGCACGACAATGAGCAGTTCTTC	CASSEHDNEQFF
-	-	TRBV19	TRBJ2-5	TGTGCCAGTAGTATAGGCGGGGTGTCGGTAAAGACCCAGTACTTC	CASSIGGVSVKTQYF
-	-	TRBV7-8	TRBJ2-3	TGTGCCAGCAGCTTCGGACTAGGGGGGACAGATACGCAGTATTTT	CASSFGLGGTDTQYF